This T cell receptor (beta chain) is drawn from a study of lung T cells in sarcoidosis with Löfgren's syndrome. Looking at the study overall: Löfgren's syndrome patients were the main repertoire analysis focus.

A single record per CDR3 protein comes from TCRdb applying MiXCR to the reads. The sample records approximately 20,000 distinct CDR3 sequences, over 20% being singletons. By sample fraction, this clonotype is medium-sized (0.01 to 0.1%). No antigen is known for it. The study's findings and limits: Sarcoidosis antigen recognition was only suggested, antigen unidentified.

This clonotype was sampled from a human donor with sarcoidosis (Löfgren's syndrome or another form), or a control subject (not recorded which). The sample was CD4+ T cells from bronchoalveolar lavage.

The CDR3 DNA follows: TGTGCCAGCAGTTACGGACGGGTCATCGGTGGCAATGAGCAGTTCTTC. It codes for CASSYGRVIGGNEQFF. This chain joins TRBV6-2 or TRBV6-3 and TRBJ2-1; D not certain. V lost 2 bases and J 6 bases, leaving 17 bases between the germline ends. The CDR3 sequence is 16 residues long. Looked up from germline, CDR1 is MNHEY and CDR2 is SVGEGT.